Listed here are 4 T cell receptor beta chains from one sample, sequenced in a study of blood T cell repertoires in COVID-19. Sequencing used immunoSEQ multiplex PCR; TCRdb keeps in-frame clones, though not all of them. The profile covers 90,000 to 130,000 clones, with more than 70% appearing a single time and 3% to 3.5% taken by the ten largest. The sequenced material came from peripheral blood. All receptors derive from a woman aged 45-59 years with acute or convalescent COVID-19.

This chain joins TRBV10-1 and TRBJ2-3; weak D call: TRBD2 (5 bases). V dropped 6 bases and J dropped 5 bases, with 12 bases sitting between them. The germline V gene has CDR1 WNHNN and CDR2 SYGVQD (reference sequence). The CDR3 has 13 residues. CDR3 amino acids: CASSPGLKDTQYF. CDR3 DNA: TGCGCCAGCAGCCCCGGACTGAAAGATACGCAGTATTTT.

This chain links TRBV10-2 with TRBJ2-7; 8 bases line up with TRBD1. CDR3 length: 12 residues. Germline V gene data show CDR1 as WSHSY and CDR2 as SAAADI. The V gene end was trimmed by 7 bases and the J gene end by 3 bases; junction bases not matched to a gene: 2. This chain's CDR3 is CASMTGDYEQYF. The CDR3 DNA sequence: TGCGCCAGCATGACAGGGGACTACGAGCAGTACTTC.

The chain couples TRBV2 to TRBJ1-1; D gene uncertain. Deletions cut 4 bases from V and 4 bases from J, with 16 bases between. Germline V gene sequence: CDR1 SNHLY, CDR2 FYNNEI. The CDR3 totals 15 residues. The CDR3 DNA reads as TGTGCCAGCAGTGCCCAATCGTGGGGAGGCACTGAAGCTTTCTTT. Translated, it gives CASSAQSWGGTEAFF.

The chain employs TRBV6-5 and TRBJ1-5, with a tentative D call TRBD1 (5 bases). CDR3 length: 12 residues. The V end was cut by 6 bases, the J end by 7 bases, with 10 bases between. The V gene's germline CDR1 is MNHEY and CDR2 SVGAGI. The CDR3 coding sequence is TGTGCCAGCAGCTCTGCAGGGCAGCCCCAGCATTTT. Its protein is CASSSAGQPQHF.